Here is one T cell receptor (beta chain) with its context. This specimen comes from a study of shared clonotypes between healthy human individuals. The V gene's germline CDR1 is KGHSH and CDR2 LQKENI. Trimming took 6 bases from V and 1 from J; bases not matched to a gene: 10. There are 17 residues in the CDR3. Template for every sorted-subset replicate PCR totaled 150 to 250 ng DNA, some 30,000 T cell genomes. The protocol was immunoSEQ multiplex PCR, while the TCRdb copy is restricted to in-frame clones and leaves out a portion. The repertoire has around 2,000,000 clones, 95% of them found once; the top ten carry 0.13%.

The receptor's source is a man younger than 30 in good health. The chain employs TRBV18 and TRBJ2-3; 10 bases are shared with TRBD1. Material for sequencing was naive CD4+ T cells sorted from blood. The subset was: CD45RA+ positively selected. The CDR3: CASSNTVGTGGTDTQYF. CDR3 nucleotides: TGTGCCAGCTCCAATACCGTAGGGACAGGGGGCACAGATACGCAGTATTTT.